This T cell receptor (beta chain) was sequenced in a study of response to subunit inactivated influenza vaccine. Via MiXCR, TCRdb re-called the RT-PCR reads, giving one row per CDR3 protein. The sample lists 700,000 to 900,000 distinct CDR3 sequences, about 20% occurring once. This clonotype has a handful of counts. Germline trimming cut 7 bases from V and 1 base from J; bases unmatched to any gene: 3. The CDR3 contains 14 residues. The receptor comes from a man in his fifties or sixties who received an inactivated influenza vaccine. Source: PBMCs from blood, taken 4 to 6 days after vaccination. V and J are TRBV12-3 or TRBV12-4 and TRBJ1-2; 10 bases are a match to TRBD1. As DNA, the CDR3 is TGTGCCAGCACCGGGACAGGGGATAACTATGGCTACACCTTC. Residues: CASTGTGDNYGYTF.